A single sample gave rise to the 31 T cell receptor beta chains below, sequenced in a study of blood T cell repertoires in COVID-19. Assay used: immunoSEQ multiplex PCR; TCRdb lists only in-frame clones, some missing. Among nearly 300,000 clones listed, 70% to 85% were seen once. The sample was peripheral blood. These receptors were taken from a human donor with COVID-19, enrolled during active disease. The donor label of this sample is uncertain.

The sample holds one count of this clone. The chain links TRBV19 to TRBJ1-5; D possibly corresponds to TRBD1 (5 bases). In germline, CDR1 is LNHDA, CDR2 SQIVND (reference sequence). The CDR3 spans 15 residues. Trimming took off 4 bases at V and 3 bases at J, with 13 bases between the two ends. CDR3 amino acids: CASSTLPGSNQPQHF. The CDR3 coding sequence is TGTGCCAGTAGTACCCTCCCAGGGTCCAATCAGCCCCAGCATTTT.

The V and J genes are TRBV7-9 and TRBJ1-4; no definite D call. CDR3 length equals 16 residues. The germline gives CDR1 SEHNR, CDR2 FQNEAQ (reference sequence). The V end was cut by 4 bases, the J end by 7 bases, with 19 bases between. CDR3 DNA: TGTGCCAGCAGCTCACGATCGGGTCAGACGGGTGAAAAACTGTTTTTT. Translating it yields CASSSRSGQTGEKLFF. The variable domain in full, with the rest retrieved from reference TRBV7-9 and TRBJ1-4, is DTGVSQNPRHKITKRGQNVTFRCDPISEHNRLYWYRQTLGQGPEFLTYFQNEAQLEKSRLLSDRFSAERPKGSFSTLEIQRTEQGDSAMYLCASSSRSGQTGEKLFFGSGTQLSVL.

This clone was detected a few times. CDR3 amino acids: CSVEDLARGYGYTF. The CDR3 nucleotides read TGCAGCGTTGAAGATCTAGCGAGAGGCTATGGCTACACCTTC. V is TRBV29-1 and J is TRBJ1-2; D uncertain. V lost 0 bases to trimming and J lost 4 bases, with 12 bases between them. Germline CDR1 is SQVTM and CDR2 is ANQGSEA. There are 14 residues in the CDR3.

The chain uses TRBV11-2 and TRBJ2-2, with TRBD2 identical over 7 bases. The J segment lost 6 bases and the V segment lost 3 bases, leaving 10 bases of the junction unmatched. Per germline, CDR1 SGHAT and CDR2 FQNNGV. There are 16 residues in the CDR3. CDR3 bases: TGTGCCAGCAGCTTGGGTGGGGCGGGAGCGGCCGGGGAGCTGTTTTTT. It specifies CASSLGGAGAAGELFF.

CDR3 sequence: CASSPSAAGPISHNEQFF. The CDR3 DNA reads as TGTGCCAGCAGCCCTTCGGCAGCGGGCCCGATTTCCCACAATGAGCAGTTCTTC. V usage is TRBV6-2 or TRBV6-3 and J usage is TRBJ2-1; weak D call: TRBD2 (6 bases). The V and J ends lost 6 bases and 5 bases respectively, with 26 bases between them. The CDR3 has 18 amino acids. Per germline, CDR1 MNHEY and CDR2 SVGEGT.

This clone has more than one count but fewer than ten. The V gene is TRBV7-9, the J gene TRBJ2-5, with TRBD2 matching over 8 bases. Unmatched junction bases numbered 4, after V lost 5 bases and J lost 5 bases. The CDR3 contains 13 residues. Germline-derived CDR1 and CDR2 are SEHNR and FQNEAQ (reference sequence). CDR3 sequence: CASSPGGVETQYF. The CDR3 coding sequence is TGTGCCAGCAGCCCGGGGGGGGTGGAGACCCAGTACTTC. Complete variable domain (other parts from reference TRBV7-9 and TRBJ2-5): DTGVSQNPRHKITKRGQNVTFRCDPISEHNRLYWYRQTLGQGPEFLTYFQNEAQLEKSRLLSDRFSAERPKGSFSTLEIQRTEQGDSAMYLCASSPGGVETQYFGPGTRLLVL.

The chain uses TRBV30 and TRBJ1-2, with a tentative D call TRBD1 (6 bases). The CDR3 consists of 11 residues. V dropped 5 bases and J dropped 8 bases, with 12 bases sitting between them. The V gene's germline CDR1 is GTSNPN and CDR2 SVGIG (reference sequence). The CDR3 loop reads CAWATGIGYTF. The CDR3 nucleotides are TGTGCCTGGGCGACAGGTATAGGCTACACCTTC.

The V and J genes are TRBV29-1 and TRBJ2-3; 16 bases line up with TRBD2. Per germline, CDR1 SQVTM and CDR2 ANQGSEA. Trimming cost V 4 bases and J 4 bases; bases outside gene matches: 11. The CDR3 sequence is 18 residues long. The CDR3 loop is CSVGGLAGGSSLADTQYF. The DNA for the CDR3 is TGCAGCGTTGGGGGACTAGCGGGAGGGTCCTCGTTGGCAGATACGCAGTATTTT.

The J gene is TRBJ2-6, the V gene TRBV6-1, with 7 bases fitting TRBD1. Germline V lookup: CDR1 MNHNS, CDR2 SASEGT. The V gene end was trimmed by 1 base and the J gene end by 2 bases; junction bases not matched to a gene: 8. This CDR3 has 18 residues. The CDR3 coding sequence is TGTGCCAGCAGTGAAGATTTCGCAGGGGGTGCTGGGGCCAACGTCCTGACTTTC. Translation: CASSEDFAGGAGANVLTF.

The chain has TRBV6-6 and TRBJ2-2, with 9 positions matching TRBD1. Germline CDR1 MNHNY, CDR2 SVGAGI (reference sequence). With V trimmed by 6 bases and J by 6 bases, 11 bases remained unmatched. CDR3 length: 16 residues. This CDR3 reads CASRQGTGRVAGELFF. CDR3 bases: TGTGCCAGCAGGCAAGGGACAGGGCGGGTTGCCGGGGAGCTGTTTTTT.

The chain has TRBV6-2 or TRBV6-3 and TRBJ2-1, with 9 positions matching TRBD2. The CDR3 extends over 14 amino acids. Trimming at V came to 2 bases and at J to 9 bases, leaving 5 bases not matched to a gene. CDR1 and CDR2 (germline): MNHEY, SVGEGT. The CDR3 reads CASSYPLAGSEQFF. The CDR3, as DNA: TGTGCCAGCAGTTACCCTCTAGCGGGAAGTGAGCAGTTCTTC.

This sequence joins TRBV19 and TRBJ2-7; the match to TRBD2 covers 8 bases. V lost 4 bases, J lost 4 bases, and 6 bases stayed unmatched. The CDR3 covers 14 residues. CDR1 is LNHDA, CDR2 SQIVND, per germline (reference sequence). The CDR3 is CASSKGVAGYEQYF. The CDR3 DNA follows: TGTGCCAGTAGTAAAGGTGTAGCGGGATACGAGCAGTACTTC.

This clone was seen a single time. The V call is TRBV19, the J call TRBJ2-1; TRBD2 matches 12 bases. The CDR3 has 17 residues. V lost 4 bases to trimming and J lost 1 base; unmatched junction nucleotides: 5. CDR1 and CDR2 (germline): LNHDA, SQIVND (reference sequence). This CDR3 is CASSKTSGRGSYNEQFF. The CDR3 DNA follows: TGTGCCAGTAGTAAGACTAGCGGGAGAGGATCCTACAATGAGCAGTTCTTC.

This chain joins TRBV6-6 and TRBJ2-7, with 9 bases matching TRBD1. CDR1 and CDR2 (germline): MNHNY, SVGAGI (reference sequence). Unmatched junction bases numbered 11, after V lost 7 bases and J lost 4 bases. The CDR3 sequence is 15 residues long. DNA of the CDR3: TGTGCCAGCATGATGGGCCGGGACAGGGATTACGAGCAGTACTTC. Its translation is CASMMGRDRDYEQYF.

The chain joins TRBV15 to TRBJ2-7, with D possibly TRBD2 on 6 matching bases. V lost 3 bases and J lost 2, with 14 bases in between. The germline CDR1 and CDR2 sequences are LNHNV and YYDKDF (reference sequence). The CDR3 has 15 residues. The CDR3 DNA follows: TGTGCCACCAGCAGGGAGGCAGGGAGGACCTACGAGCAGTACTTC. This gives the protein CATSREAGRTYEQYF. Filled out from reference TRBV15 and TRBJ2-7, the complete variable domain reads DAMVIQNPRYQVTQFGKPVTLSCSQTLNHNVMYWYQQKSSQAPKLLFHYYDKDFNNEADTPDNFQSRRPNTSFCFLDIRSPGLGDTAMYLCATSREAGRTYEQYFGPGTRLTVT.

The chain employs TRBV11-2 and TRBJ2-7, with D possibly matching TRBD1 (6 bases). The CDR3 consists of 14 residues. V was cut by 4 bases and J by 0 bases, with 10 bases left in between. CDR1 and CDR2 (germline): SGHAT, FQNNGV. CDR3 DNA sequence: TGTGCCAGCAGCTACGACAGGTCCTCCTACGAGCAGTACTTC. This gives the protein CASSYDRSSYEQYF.

The chain is built from TRBV7-2 and TRBJ2-5, with D perhaps matching TRBD1 (6 bases). The CDR3 is made up of 18 amino acids. From germline, CDR1 is SGHTA and CDR2 FQGNSA. V lost 4 bases and J 2 bases, leaving 23 bases between the germline ends. DNA for the CDR3: TGTGCCAGCAGCTCCAAGAACCGACAGGTGCCCGTACAAGAGACCCAGTACTTC. It yields the protein CASSSKNRQVPVQETQYF.

The J gene is TRBJ1-2, the V gene TRBV5-1; D is possibly TRBD1 (6 bases). This CDR3 is built from 14 residues. Germline lookup yields CDR1 SGHRS and CDR2 YFSETQ. Trimming left V 5 bases short and J 6 bases short, with 17 bases between. The DNA for the CDR3 is TGCGCCAGCAGGGTAATGGGACAACGGAATGGCTACACCTTC. Its translation: CASRVMGQRNGYTF.

V is TRBV3-1 (or the pseudogene TRBV3-2) and J is TRBJ2-1; D unresolved. In germline, CDR1 is LGHDT, CDR2 YNNKEL (reference sequence). Deletions cut 7 bases from V and 0 bases from J, with 13 bases between. The CDR3 covers 15 residues. The CDR3 region has the DNA TGTGCCAGCACTTTAATCCCGAGCTCCTACAATGAGCAGTTCTTC. Translating it yields CASTLIPSSYNEQFF.

This clone is a singleton in its sample. CDR3 sequence (DNA): TGTGCCAGCAGCGTAGGGGGACAGACGAACACTGAAGCTTTCTTT. This sequence encodes CASSVGGQTNTEAFF. The chain couples TRBV9 to TRBJ1-1; 7 bases are shared with TRBD1. V was clipped by 0 bases and J by 1 base; unmatched bases: 3. CDR1 is SGDLS, CDR2 YYNGEE, per germline. CDR3 length equals 15 residues.

The CDR3 DNA reads as TGTGCCATCGCCGGACAGGGGGCCCCAAACACTGAAGCTTTCTTT. Its protein product is CAIAGQGAPNTEAFF. The chain uses TRBV10-3 and TRBJ1-1; 11 bases align to TRBD1. Germline-derived CDR1 and CDR2 are ENHRY and SYGVKD. CDR3 size: 15 residues. The V gene end was trimmed by 8 bases and the J gene end by 2 bases; junction bases not matched to a gene: 7.

The chain uses TRBV27 and TRBJ2-2; maybe TRBD2 (6 bases). The CDR3 runs to 15 residues. V was pared by 7 bases and J by 4 bases, with 16 bases between. CDR1 and CDR2 from the germline V gene are MNHEY and SMNVEV (reference sequence). Here the CDR3 reads CASTMGGRGTGELFF. DNA for the CDR3: TGTGCCAGCACCATGGGGGGTAGGGGCACCGGGGAGCTGTTTTTT.

The chain joins TRBV6-4 to TRBJ2-2; perhaps TRBD1 as D (5 bases). This CDR3 is 14 amino acids long. Germline V gene data show CDR1 as MRHNA and CDR2 as SNTAGT. The ends were cut back, 6 bases at V and 7 bases at J, with 15 bases in the middle. CDR3 protein: CASSRQGWGGELFF. The CDR3 nucleotides read TGTGCCAGCAGCCGGCAGGGATGGGGCGGGGAGCTGTTTTTT.

The V gene is TRBV20-1, the J gene TRBJ1-4; possible D gene TRBD1, 6 bases. Trimming pared 3 bases from V and 5 bases from J, leaving 10 bases between. Looked up from germline, CDR1 is DFQATT and CDR2 is SNEGSKA (reference sequence). The CDR3 is made up of 13 amino acids. The CDR3 DNA follows: TGCAGTGCTAGTAAGGACAGAAATGAAAAACTGTTTTTT. It is translated as CSASKDRNEKLFF.

This clone was seen only a few times. The chain couples TRBV29-1 to TRBJ2-1, with 10 bases lining up with TRBD2. Germline CDR1 and CDR2: SQVTM and ANQGSEA. This CDR3 has 14 amino acids. The V and J ends lost 4 bases and 4 bases, in that order; junction bases with no gene match: 4. The CDR3 nucleotides are TGCAGCGTTGTGTTACTAGCGGGGTACAATGAGCAGTTCTTC. Translation: CSVVLLAGYNEQFF.

Only one count was recorded for this clone. The chain employs TRBV15 and TRBJ1-5; TRBD1 aligns across 7 bases. The CDR3 length is 15 residues. V shed 1 base, J shed 9 bases, and the junction held 9 bases outside the gene matches. The germline V gene has CDR1 LNHNV and CDR2 YYDKDF (reference sequence). This CDR3 is CATSRVPTGDRPQHF. The CDR3 DNA follows: TGTGCCACCAGCAGAGTTCCTACAGGGGATCGGCCCCAGCATTTT.

The chain couples TRBV30 to TRBJ1-2, with 12 bases fitting TRBD1. The CDR3 covers 16 residues. CDR1 and CDR2 from the germline V gene are GTSNPN and SVGIG (reference sequence). V gave up 0 bases and J gave up 8 bases; unmatched junction bases: 10. The CDR3 coding sequence is TGTGCCTGGAGTGTGTTGGGGACAGGGGGCGCGGGAGGCTACACCTTC. This sequence encodes CAWSVLGTGGAGGYTF. The full variable domain, in which reference TRBV30 and TRBJ1-2 provide the parts outside the CDR3, is SQTIHQWPATLVQPVGSPLSLECTVEGTSNPNLYWYRQAAGRGLQLLFYSVGIGQISSEVPQNLSASRPQDRQFILSSKKLLLSDSGFYLCAWSVLGTGGAGGYTFGSGTRLTVV.

CDR3 in DNA: TGTGCCACCAGCAGAGGAAGTAGAGGGAATTCACCCCTCCACTTT. Its translation is CATSRGSRGNSPLHF. V usage is TRBV15 and J usage is TRBJ1-6, with D unresolved. Trimming removed 1 base from V and 7 bases from J, with 11 bases in between. Per the germline V gene, CDR1 is LNHNV and CDR2 is YYDKDF (reference sequence). The CDR3 is made up of 15 amino acids.

This chain uses TRBV9 with TRBJ2-4; no firm D call. CDR1 and CDR2 from the germline V gene are SGDLS and YYNGEE. The CDR3 has 12 residues. Trimming cost V 4 bases and J 7 bases, with 9 bases left between them. The CDR3 region has the DNA TGTGCCAGCAGCACACCCCTCAACATTCAGTACTTC. It translates to CASSTPLNIQYF.

The CDR3 coding sequence is TGTGCCAGTAGTATAGGAGCGGGGGTTTACAATGAGCAGTTCTTC. Its translation is CASSIGAGVYNEQFF. The V gene is TRBV19, the J gene TRBJ2-1, with TRBD2 matching over 8 bases. V was pared by 1 base and J by 4 bases, with 3 bases of the junction left unmatched. Per germline, CDR1 LNHDA and CDR2 SQIVND (reference sequence). The CDR3 runs to 15 residues.

The rearrangement links TRBV19 to TRBJ2-7; D possibly corresponds to TRBD2 (5 bases). Between the trimmed V and J ends, which lost 3 bases and 7 bases, there was a span of 16 bases. The CDR3 length is 14 residues. The germline CDR1 and CDR2 sequences are LNHDA and SQIVND (reference sequence). The CDR3 coding sequence is TGTGCCAGTAGTATTAGGGATGGACTTGGTGAGCAGTACTTC. Translated: CASSIRDGLGEQYF.